The clone carrying this T cell receptor (beta chain) was seen a handful of times. Germline CDR1 and CDR2: SEHNR and FQNEAQ (reference sequence). Trimming shortened V by 1 base and J by 5 bases, and 6 bases separated the two germline ends. The CDR3 consists of 13 residues. The data stem from a study of T cell changes during pregnancy in multiple sclerosis. Sequenced by immunoSEQ multiplex PCR; TCRdb stores in-frame clones only, minus some. The sample includes roughly 38,000 clones, roughly nine tenths seen only once; the top ten take over 0.75%. The source of this sequence is a female donor with multiple sclerosis, enrolled in a pregnancy study. The sample was CD4+ T cells from peripheral blood mononuclear cells, taken before pregnancy. The chain uses TRBV7-9 and TRBJ2-1, with D unresolved. CDR3 DNA: TGTGCCAGCAGCTTAGGTCGGGACAATGAGCAGTTCTTC. Translating it yields CASSLGRDNEQFF. The full variable domain, rest sourced from reference TRBV7-9 and TRBJ2-1, is DTGVSQNPRHKITKRGQNVTFRCDPISEHNRLYWYRQTLGQGPEFLTYFQNEAQLEKSRLLSDRFSAERPKGSFSTLEIQRTEQGDSAMYLCASSLGRDNEQFFGPGTRLTVL.